The 18 T cell receptor beta chains below all came from one sample that was sequenced in a study of blood T cell repertoires in COVID-19. Profiling relied on immunoSEQ multiplex PCR, and the TCRdb table lists in-frame clones only, not all of them. The sample records 190,000 or so clones, roughly 92% being singletons. The sequenced sample consisted of peripheral blood. The receptors were gathered from a man aged 25 to 40 with COVID-19, enrolled during active disease.

The CDR3 here is CASFRGGSLKVTDTQYF. CDR3 DNA sequence: TGTGCTTCCTTTCGGGGGGGGTCCCTCAAGGTGACAGATACGCAGTATTTT. The chain uses TRBV30 and TRBJ2-3, with 8 bases that match TRBD2. This CDR3 comprises 17 residues. Looked up from germline, CDR1 is GTSNPN and CDR2 is SVGIG (reference sequence).

This clone was counted once. The chain uses TRBV9 and TRBJ2-7; D ambiguous. V was clipped by 0 bases and J by 1 base, with 8 bases between them. The CDR3 length is 14 residues. From germline, CDR1 is SGDLS and CDR2 YYNGEE. DNA for the CDR3: TGTGCCAGCAGCGTAGCACAGTCGTCCTACGAGCAGTACTTC. The encoded protein is CASSVAQSSYEQYF.

The chain couples TRBV5-1 to TRBJ2-7, with a tentative D call TRBD1 (6 bases). CDR1 and CDR2 from the germline V gene are SGHRS and YFSETQ. Trimming removed 2 bases at V and 2 bases at J, with 17 bases between. The CDR3 loop spans 16 amino acids. CDR3 DNA sequence: TGCGCCAGCAGCTTAGGAATCGGACAGCAGACCTACGAGCAGTACTTC. The encoded protein is CASSLGIGQQTYEQYF.

This chain uses TRBV18 with TRBJ1-2; TRBD1 aligns across 7 bases. CDR3 length equals 13 residues. Germline V gene data show CDR1 as KGHSH and CDR2 as LQKENI. With V trimmed by 6 bases and J by 3 bases, 4 bases remained unmatched. The chain's CDR3 is CASSRGTDYGYTF. The CDR3, as DNA: TGTGCCAGCTCCAGGGGGACAGACTATGGCTACACCTTC. The full variable domain, completed using reference TRBV18 and TRBJ1-2, is NAGVMQNPRHLVRRRGQEARLRCSPMKGHSHVYWYRQLPEEGLKFMVYLQKENIIDESGMPKERFSAEFPKEGPSILRIQQVVRGDSAAYFCASSRGTDYGYTFGSGTRLTVV.

This sequence joins TRBV11-1 and TRBJ2-5, with 7 bases aligning to TRBD1. Trimming at V came to 5 bases and at J to 3 bases, leaving 9 bases not matched to a gene. The CDR3 is 15 residues long. From germline, CDR1 is SGHAT and CDR2 FQDESV (reference sequence). CDR3 bases: TGTGCCAGCAGCCACTCCGGGACAGCCAAAGAGACCCAGTACTTC. It yields the protein CASSHSGTAKETQYF. The full variable domain, with the rest looked up from reference TRBV11-1 and TRBJ2-5, is EAEVAQSPRYKITEKSQAVAFWCDPISGHATLYWYRQILGQGPELLVQFQDESVVDDSQLPKDRFSAERLKGVDSTLKIQPAELGDSAMYLCASSHSGTAKETQYFGPGTRLLVL.

The chain recombines TRBV5-6 with TRBJ2-6; maybe TRBD2 (7 bases). The CDR3 extends over 17 amino acids. The V gene lost 0 bases and the J gene lost 2 bases, with 12 bases spanning the gap. Per the germline V gene, CDR1 is SGHDT and CDR2 is YYEEEE. Here the CDR3 reads CASSLAARGPGANVLTF. CDR3 sequence (DNA): TGTGCCAGCAGCTTGGCGGCGCGGGGGCCTGGGGCCAACGTCCTGACTTTC.

The chain recombines TRBV3-1 (or the pseudogene TRBV3-2) with TRBJ2-7; TRBD1 aligns across 9 bases. V lost 2 bases to trimming and J lost 2 bases; unmatched junction nucleotides: 4. The V gene's germline CDR1 is LGHDT and CDR2 YNNKEL (reference sequence). The CDR3 is 15 amino acids. The CDR3 sequence: CASSQRTGDPYEQYF. The DNA of the CDR3 is TGTGCCAGCAGCCAACGGACAGGGGACCCCTACGAGCAGTACTTC.

The chain couples TRBV4-1 to TRBJ2-5, with 8 positions matching TRBD2. V shed 2 bases, J shed 9 bases, and the junction held 17 bases outside the gene matches. This CDR3 contains 17 residues. CDR1 MGHRA and CDR2 YSYEKL come from the germline V gene. This CDR3 reads CASSQSSGGGERMAQYF. The CDR3 nucleotides are TGCGCCAGCAGCCAATCTTCGGGGGGGGGCGAGCGGATGGCCCAGTACTTC.

The chain is built from TRBV19 and TRBJ1-5; unclear D gene. Trimming shortened V by 7 bases and J by 5 bases, and 12 bases separated the two germline ends. The CDR3 is 13 amino acids. Per germline, CDR1 LNHDA and CDR2 SQIVND (reference sequence). CDR3 sequence: CASTPVRDQPQHF. CDR3 DNA: TGTGCCAGTACCCCAGTCCGGGATCAGCCCCAGCATTTT.

The chain recombines TRBV12-3 or TRBV12-4 with TRBJ1-1; the D is unclear. With 6 bases removed from V and 1 base from J, the gap between germline ends came to 6 bases. This CDR3 is built from 12 residues. The CDR3 loop is CASSPENTEAFF. CDR3 coding DNA: TGTGCCAGCAGCCCAGAGAACACTGAAGCTTTCTTT.

J is TRBJ1-3 and V is TRBV11-2, with D hard to call. This CDR3 is 15 amino acids long. The V end was cut by 1 base, the J end by 0 bases, with 7 bases between. CDR1 and CDR2 from the germline V gene are SGHAT and FQNNGV. CDR3 amino acids: CASSLATVSGNTIYF. As DNA, the CDR3 is TGTGCCAGCAGCTTAGCTACGGTCTCTGGAAACACCATATATTTT.

The J gene is TRBJ2-7, the V gene TRBV6-2 or TRBV6-3; TRBD1 aligns across 8 bases. CDR1 MNHEY and CDR2 SVGEGT come from the germline V gene. Trimming removed 5 bases from V and 7 bases from J; junction bases left unmatched: 4. There are 12 residues in the CDR3. The CDR3: CASSNRGEEQYF. CDR3 bases: TGTGCCAGCAGTAACAGGGGGGAAGAGCAGTACTTC.

This chain connects TRBV20-1 to TRBJ2-3; 11 nucleotides align to TRBD2. Germline CDR1 DFQATT, CDR2 SNEGSKA (reference sequence). V was pared by 3 bases and J by 3 bases, with 2 bases of the junction left unmatched. The CDR3 length is 14 residues. The CDR3 DNA reads TGCAGTGCTAGTCCTAGCGGGGGGACAGATACGCAGTATTTT. Its protein is CSASPSGGTDTQYF.

This clone was seen a handful of times. Here the CDR3 DNA reads TGTGCCAGCAACCAAGACGCGAGCGGAGAGCAGTACTTC. Amino acid sequence: CASNQDASGEQYF. V is TRBV2 and J is TRBJ2-7; D might be TRBD2 (5 bases). This CDR3 is 13 amino acids long. V was pared by 7 bases and J by 7 bases, with 17 bases between. The germline CDR1 and CDR2 sequences are SNHLY and FYNNEI.

This chain links TRBV2 with TRBJ2-2, with 8 bases lining up with TRBD2. This CDR3 region has 16 residues. Germline values: CDR1 SNHLY, CDR2 FYNNEI. Germline trimming cut 6 bases from V and 2 bases from J; bases unmatched to any gene: 8. CDR3 residues: CASSRYGGANTGELFF. In nucleotides, the CDR3 is TGTGCCAGCAGCCGGTACGGGGGGGCTAACACCGGGGAGCTGTTTTTT.

The rearrangement uses TRBV15 and TRBJ2-3; D gene unclear. The CDR3 spans 14 residues. CDR1 and CDR2 from the germline V gene are LNHNV and YYDKDF (reference sequence). V lost 1 base to trimming and J lost 0 bases, with 5 bases between them. CDR3 sequence reads: CATSRVRSTDTQYF. In DNA, the CDR3 is TGTGCCACCAGCAGAGTGAGGAGCACAGATACGCAGTATTTT.

V is TRBV14 and J is TRBJ1-2, with TRBD1 as a possible D gene (6 bases). This CDR3 has 14 amino acids. V was trimmed by 3 bases and J by 3 bases, leaving 11 bases between them. Germline V gives CDR1 SGHDN, CDR2 FVKESK. The CDR3 reads CASSQEQGHYGYTF. In DNA form, the CDR3 reads TGTGCCAGCAGCCAGGAACAGGGTCACTATGGCTACACCTTC. The variable domain in full, completed from reference TRBV14 and TRBJ1-2, reads EAGVTQFPSHSVIEKGQTVTLRCDPISGHDNLYWYRRVMGKEIKFLLHFVKESKQDESGMPNNRFLAERTGGTYSTLKVQPAELEDSGVYFCASSQEQGHYGYTFGSGTRLTVV.

For this clone: Other nucleotide sequences in the sample specify the same CDR3. This rearrangement joins TRBV9 to TRBJ1-1, with D hard to call. CDR1 and CDR2 from the germline V gene are SGDLS and YYNGEE. This CDR3 contains 13 residues. V gave up 0 bases and J gave up 3 bases, with 6 bases separating them. As DNA, the CDR3 is TGTGCCAGCAGCGTAGGCGGCGACACTGAAGCTTTCTTT. Its translation: CASSVGGDTEAFF.